This is a list of T cell receptor beta chains from one sample in a study of human T cells and chemical hapten exposure. A single record per CDR3 protein comes from TCRdb applying MiXCR to the RACE reads. The repertoire holds under 300,000 distinct CDR3 sequences, over 8% seen once, with under 2.5% in the top ten. The sequencing here drew on whole blood, taken in connection with sensitization to the hapten diphenylcyclopropenone (DPC). These receptors all come from a woman in her thirties or forties with alopecia areata. Some clones in this sample may be carry-over from other donors' samples. CDR3s include the opening cysteine and the closing phenylalanine or tryptophan. The order of the fields is V gene, clone size, J gene, D gene, CDR3 DNA, CDR3 protein. D genes are given only for firm matches. The size field is filled for only some rows; it gives once, few, many or a size class.

>TRBV7-2|NA|TRBJ2-7|NA
TGTGCCAGCAGCGTTCAGGGGGGCCTCCCCCAGGAGCAGTACTTC
CASSVQGGLPQEQYF
>TRBV2|few|TRBJ2-3|TRBD2
TGTGCCAGAATGACTAGCTACACGGGAGATACGCAGTATTTT
CARMTSYTGDTQYF
>TRBV6-2/TRBV6-3|few|TRBJ2-2|TRBD2
TGTGCCAGCAGGCCAACAGGACTAGCGGGAGAGACCGGGGAGCTGTTTTTT
CASRPTGLAGETGELFF
>TRBV7-3|few|TRBJ2-3|NA
TGTGCCAGCAGCTACCCCCCTAGCGGCACAGATACGCAGTATTTT
CASSYPPSGTDTQYF
>TRBV6-2/TRBV6-3|few|TRBJ1-1|TRBD1
TGTGCCAGCAGTTACCCCGGGGACAGGGGCACTGAAGCTTTCTTT
CASSYPGDRGTEAFF
>TRBV5-1|NA|TRBJ2-1|TRBD2
TGCGCCAGCAGCTTGGCCGGGACTAGCGTCCTATTTGAGCAGTTCTTC
CASSLAGTSVLFEQFF
>TRBV12-3/TRBV12-4|many|TRBJ1-5|TRBD1
TGTGCCAGCAGACAGGGGGGTTCTCAGCCCCAGCATTTT
CASRQGGSQPQHF
>TRBV14|few|TRBJ2-5|NA
TGTGCCAGCAACCCATTGGGGGGAGAGACCCAGTACTTC
CASNPLGGETQYF
>TRBV14|many|TRBJ2-5|NA
TGTGCCAGCAGCCTCAGCCGTGGAACAATCCAAGAGACCCAGTACTTC
CASSLSRGTIQETQYF
>TRBV7-8|many|TRBJ2-7|TRBD2
TGTGCCAGCAGCTCTGGCGGGGGACTAGCTCAGTACGAGCAGTACTTC
CASSSGGGLAQYEQYF
>TRBV5-1|few|TRBJ2-3|TRBD2
TGCGCCAGCAGCCCAAACTTACTAGCGGGAGTTCGCACAGATACGCAGTATTTT
CASSPNLLAGVRTDTQYF
>TRBV9|NA|TRBJ2-2|TRBD2
TGTGCCAGCAGCAAGGACGGGAGGACCGGGGAGCTGTTTTTT
CASSKDGRTGELFF
>TRBV19|few|TRBJ2-7|TRBD2
TGTGCCAGTTCGGCGGAGCGGGATACCTACGAGCAGTACTTC
CASSAERDTYEQYF
>TRBV24-1|few|TRBJ1-1|NA
TGTGCCACCAGCGGGCATGGGGGAATCTCGACAGAAGCTTTCTTT
CATSGHGGISTEAFF
>TRBV6-1|NA|TRBJ2-3|NA
TGTGCCAGCAGTCTCCTTTCAGGGGAAGATACGCAGTATTTT
CASSLLSGEDTQYF
>TRBV27|NA|TRBJ1-6|TRBD1
TGTGCCAGCAGTTACATAGGACAGGGAATGTTTTCACCCCTCCACTTT
CASSYIGQGMFSPLHF
>TRBV27|many|TRBJ2-6|NA
TGTGCCAGCAGTTTAGTGGCAGGGCCAAACTCTGGGGCCAACGTCCTGACTTTC
CASSLVAGPNSGANVLTF
>TRBV5-1|NA|TRBJ1-1|NA
TGCGCCAGCAGCTTGGAACAGGGAATGAACACTGAAGCTTTCTTT
CASSLEQGMNTEAFF